This TCR beta chain was obtained from a study of OX40 agonist ivuxolimab in advanced cancers. Whole-study results and caveats: At 0.1 to 3.0 mg/kg, clonal expansion of CD4+ and CD8+ blood T cells had occurred by week 6. Also showing low normalized T-cell clonal expansion were some of the nonresponders. Relative to CD4+ cells, CD8+ T cells on average had more expanded clones.

The CDR3 is 17 residues long. Germline CDR1 is SGHTA and CDR2 is FQGNSA. Trimming pared 1 base from V and 0 bases from J, leaving 15 bases between. For this clone: Its antigen is currently unknown.

TCRdb's table, derived via immunoSEQ multiplex PCR, lists solely in-frame clones and lacks some. Of 45,000 or so clones listed, 75% to 85% are singletons. The receptor was derived from an adult with an advanced solid tumor such as melanoma, head and neck, liver or kidney cancer. V usage is TRBV7-2 and J usage is TRBJ2-5; TRBD2 is a possible D gene (7 bases). Sequencing used CD4+ or CD8+ T cells sorted from blood, obtained in a trial of the OX40 agonist ivuxolimab. The CDR3 reads CASSLVGGATYQETQYF. DNA of the CDR3: TGTGCCAGCAGCTTAGTAGGGGGGGCAACGTACCAAGAGACCCAGTACTTC.